The 22 T cell receptor beta chains given below trace back to one sample, sequenced in a study of Tregs in tolerant kidney transplant recipients. Here immunoSEQ multiplex PCR was the method, and the copy in TCRdb shows in-frame clones only, minus some. The data hold more than 60,000 clones, with 70% to 90% observed a single time. Sample: Tregs from blood, taken before the transplant. These receptor sequences come from a human donor who received a combined kidney and bone marrow transplant.

This chain's CDR3 is CASSSELAGIFSHTYEQYF. DNA for the CDR3: TGTGCCAGCAGCTCGGAGTTAGCGGGAATCTTCTCTCATACCTACGAGCAGTACTTC. This chain uses TRBV7-8 with TRBJ2-7; TRBD2 agrees at 8 bases. CDR1 and CDR2 from the germline V gene are SGHVS and FQNEAQ. This CDR3 region has 19 residues. V was clipped by 4 bases and J by 2 bases; unmatched bases: 19.

The chain combines TRBV15 with TRBJ2-2; TRBD1 matches at 7 bases. V was pared by 5 bases and J by 4 bases, with 4 bases of the junction left unmatched. This CDR3 comprises 14 residues. In germline, CDR1 is LNHNV, CDR2 YYDKDF (reference sequence). The CDR3 loop reads CATSRGQITGELFF. CDR3 nucleotides: TGTGCCACCAGCCGGGGACAGATCACCGGGGAGCTGTTTTTT.

The CDR3 DNA reads TGTGCCAGCAGCTTAGCTTACCCCGGGGGGAGGGGTCAGCCCCAGCATTTT. Its protein is CASSLAYPGGRGQPQHF. The V and J genes are TRBV7-2 and TRBJ1-5, with D possibly matching TRBD1 (5 bases). The CDR3 runs 17 residues. Germline assignment: CDR1 SGHTA and CDR2 FQGNSA. Trimming shortened V by 0 bases and J by 6 bases, and 18 bases separated the two germline ends. The full variable domain, rest sourced from reference TRBV7-2 and TRBJ1-5, is GAGVSQSPSNKVTEKGKDVELRCDPISGHTALYWYRQSLGQGLEFLIYFQGNSAPDKSGLPSDRFSAERTGGSVSTLTIQRTQQEDSAVYLCASSLAYPGGRGQPQHFGDGTRLSIL.

The V call is TRBV5-1, the J call TRBJ1-2; TRBD1 agrees at 7 bases. The length of the CDR3 is 14 residues. Germline V CDR1 and CDR2: SGHRS, YFSETQ. V lost 4 bases, J lost 4 bases, and 7 bases stayed unmatched. The DNA for the CDR3 is TGCGCCAGCAGCGCGACAGGGATGGGCTATGGCTACACCTTC. Its protein product is CASSATGMGYGYTF. Combining the CDR3 with reference TRBV5-1 and TRBJ1-2 gives the whole variable domain KAGVTQTPRYLIKTRGQQVTLSCSPISGHRSVSWYQQTPGQGLQFLFEYFSETQRNKGNFPGRFSGRQFSNSRSEMNVSTLELGDSALYLCASSATGMGYGYTFGSGTRLTVV.

This clone was picked up one time. The chain uses TRBV27 and TRBJ1-2; 9 nucleotides line up with TRBD1. With 3 bases clipped from V and 6 bases from J, the junction kept 5 bases outside the gene matches. Germline CDR1 is MNHEY and CDR2 is SMNVEV (reference sequence). The CDR3 has 14 residues. The CDR3 is CASSFRTGDNGYTF. CDR3 DNA: TGTGCCAGCAGTTTCAGGACAGGGGACAATGGCTACACCTTC.

CDR3 loop: CAREHGPFF. The CDR3 DNA sequence: TGTGCCAGGGAGCATGGGCCTTTCTTT. The chain links TRBV14 to TRBJ1-1; D unclear. Deletions cut 9 bases from V and 12 bases from J, with 11 bases between. The CDR3 sequence is 9 residues long. The germline gives CDR1 SGHDN, CDR2 FVKESK.

The chain couples TRBV6-1 to TRBJ1-6; D unresolved. Germline CDR1 reads MNHNS; CDR2 reads SASEGT. V shed 8 bases and J shed 0 bases, with 11 bases lying between them. This CDR3 region has 15 residues. CDR3 sequence (DNA): TGTGCCAGCGATTTCAGCAGCTCCTATAATTCACCCCTCCACTTT. It codes for CASDFSSSYNSPLHF.

DNA of the CDR3: TGTGCCAGCAGTTTAGGGACTAGCGGGAGGGCCGGACAGATGTTCTTC. Amino acids: CASSLGTSGRAGQMFF. The rearrangement uses TRBV27 and TRBJ2-1; 16 bases are a match to TRBD2. V lost 2 bases, J lost 15 bases, and 10 bases stayed unmatched. There are 16 residues in the CDR3. CDR1 and CDR2 (germline): MNHEY, SMNVEV (reference sequence).

V is TRBV19 and J is TRBJ2-1; D is ambiguous. V was cut by 5 bases and J by 5 bases, with 10 bases left in between. This CDR3 has 13 amino acids. Germline lookup yields CDR1 LNHDA and CDR2 SQIVND (reference sequence). The CDR3 DNA reads as TGTGCCAGTAGTCGGGCCATAAACAATGAGCAGTTCTTC. This codes for CASSRAINNEQFF.

This rearrangement joins TRBV9 to TRBJ2-3; D not resolved. This CDR3 is built from 14 residues. Germline V gene data show CDR1 as SGDLS and CDR2 as YYNGEE. The germline V and J ends were trimmed by 2 bases and 4 bases, with 11 bases remaining between them. Written as DNA, the CDR3 is TGTGCCAGCAGCGTCCTCCTGGGATCAGATACGCAGTATTTT. Translated: CASSVLLGSDTQYF.

The chain links TRBV7-2 to TRBJ2-5; 10 nucleotides line up with TRBD1. Germline V gene sequence: CDR1 SGHTA, CDR2 FQGNSA. This CDR3 has 14 amino acids. With 5 bases clipped from V and 7 bases from J, the junction kept 7 bases outside the gene matches. The CDR3 DNA reads as TGTGCCAGCAGCGCGAGGGACAGGGGTTCGACCCAGTACTTC. Translating gives CASSARDRGSTQYF.

The chain has TRBV6-5 and TRBJ2-7, with D unclear. This CDR3 is 15 amino acids long. Trimming took 2 bases from V and 6 from J, leaving 17 bases between them. From germline, CDR1 is MNHEY and CDR2 SVGAGI. CDR3 sequence reads: CASSYQTPGLGEQYF. Here the CDR3 DNA reads TGTGCCAGCAGTTACCAAACGCCCGGTCTGGGCGAGCAGTACTTC.

The V gene is TRBV7-9, the J gene TRBJ2-1, with 7 bases aligning to TRBD2. CDR1 is SEHNR, CDR2 FQNEAQ, per germline (reference sequence). V lost 1 base, J lost 10 bases, and 22 bases stayed unmatched. The CDR3 extends over 19 amino acids. Here the CDR3 DNA reads TGTGCCAGCAGCTTAGTTAGAATTGTCGGGCGGGAGACAGACTGGGAGCAGTTCTTC. It codes for CASSLVRIVGRETDWEQFF.

CDR3 region: CASSPPQGAGEQYF. As DNA, the CDR3 is TGTGCCAGCTCACCGCCTCAGGGGGCGGGCGAGCAGTACTTC. The V call is TRBV18, the J call TRBJ2-7; 8 bases align to TRBD1. Germline values: CDR1 KGHSH, CDR2 LQKENI. The junction had 7 bases not matched to a gene; V was cut back by 3 bases and J by 6 bases. The CDR3 covers 14 residues.

V gene TRBV5-6 combines with J gene TRBJ2-1, with D uncertain. Between the trimmed V and J ends, which lost 0 bases and 0 bases, there was a span of 10 bases. CDR3 length: 16 amino acids. Germline-derived CDR1 and CDR2 are SGHDT and YYEEEE. This CDR3 reads CASSLGSMSSYNEQFF. The CDR3 DNA is TGTGCCAGCAGCTTGGGAAGCATGAGCTCCTACAATGAGCAGTTCTTC.

V usage is TRBV5-4 and J usage is TRBJ2-1; 11 bases fit TRBD1. The CDR3 covers 13 residues. Trimming removed 4 bases from V and 10 bases from J; junction bases left unmatched: 4. Germline CDR1 is SGHNT and CDR2 is YYREEE (reference sequence). The CDR3 DNA sequence: TGTGCCAGCAGCCGGGACAGGGGGGGCGAGCAGTTCTTC. Translation gives CASSRDRGGEQFF.

The chain has TRBV28 and TRBJ2-3, with D unresolved. CDR1 is MDHEN and CDR2 is SYDVKM in the germline V gene. There are 13 residues in the CDR3. The V end was cut by 3 bases, the J end by 2 bases, with 6 bases between. CDR3 sequence: CASSFVHTDTQYF. The CDR3 coding sequence is TGTGCCAGCAGTTTTGTGCACACAGATACGCAGTATTTT.

CDR3 sequence: CASSFSGLAEYEQYF. The CDR3 DNA is TGTGCCAGCAGTTTTTCGGGACTAGCGGAGTACGAGCAGTACTTC. This chain links TRBV7-2 with TRBJ2-7, with 11 positions matching TRBD2. The CDR3 spans 15 residues. Germline-derived CDR1 and CDR2 are SGHTA and FQGNSA. Trimming cost V 6 bases and J 4 bases; bases outside gene matches: 8.

V and J are TRBV5-6 and TRBJ1-1; D ambiguous. Per germline, CDR1 SGHDT and CDR2 YYEEEE. The V end lost 0 bases, the J end lost 6 bases, and 9 bases lay between the germline ends. CDR3 length: 13 amino acids. CDR3 nucleotides: TGTGCCAGCAGCTTGGTGCAGGCCCCTGAAGCTTTCTTT. This encodes CASSLVQAPEAFF.

The rearrangement joins TRBV5-1 to TRBJ1-1; D gene unclear. The CDR3 has 12 amino acids. V was cut by 0 bases and J by 10 bases, with 10 bases left in between. Germline values: CDR1 SGHRS, CDR2 YFSETQ. CDR3: CASSLGDGGAFF. DNA of the CDR3: TGCGCCAGCAGCTTGGGTGACGGTGGAGCTTTCTTT.

The chain employs TRBV11-1 and TRBJ1-6; 8 bases map to TRBD1. After removal of 6 bases from V and 8 bases from J, the junction contained 15 bases not matched to a gene. The CDR3 runs to 17 residues. CDR1 SGHAT and CDR2 FQDESV come from the germline V gene (reference sequence). CDR3 loop: CASSRQGTRVEDSPLHF. CDR3 sequence (DNA): TGTGCCAGCAGTAGACAGGGGACCCGGGTCGAGGATTCACCCCTCCACTTT.

The gene calls are TRBV6-5 and TRBJ2-1; perhaps TRBD2 as D (6 bases). Germline CDR1 and CDR2: MNHEY and SVGAGI. This CDR3 has 15 amino acids. Trimming stripped 3 bases from V and 0 bases from J, with 9 bases between. The CDR3 sequence is CASSYGRNSYNEQFF. The CDR3 DNA reads as TGTGCCAGCAGTTATGGGAGGAACTCCTACAATGAGCAGTTCTTC.